The rows below give T cell receptor beta chains drawn from one sample of a study of CD4 T cells in relation to SARS-CoV-2 and coronaviruses. Their antigens are not known. Libraries were prepared by immunoSEQ multiplex PCR; TCRdb keeps only in-frame clonotypes and omits some of them. The sample lists approximately 43,000 clones, around 82% occurring once. The sequenced sample consisted of naive CD4+ T cells from PBMCs, cultured in vitro. The receptors stem from an adult with COVID-19. CDR3s include the opening cysteine and the closing phenylalanine or tryptophan. The D gene is left open where the match is weak.

cdr3_aa v_call d_call j_call
CASSLDAILWEGSFEDTQYF TRBV11-2 TRBD2 TRBJ2-3
CASSPATSGVPQETQYF TRBV5-4 TRBD2 TRBJ2-5
CASSVDRIGEQYF TRBV7-2 NA TRBJ2-7
CASSYGDSHGYTF TRBV27 NA TRBJ1-2
CASSTGVVYMNTEAFF TRBV19 NA TRBJ1-1
CASRTWGGQETQYF TRBV27 TRBD2 TRBJ2-5
CASTWGTGATYEQYF TRBV28 NA TRBJ2-7
CASSLTSGRTEQFF TRBV3-1/TRBV3-2 TRBD2 TRBJ2-1
CASSALVGNTGELFF TRBV10-2 NA TRBJ2-2
CASSWSITDTQYF TRBV7-9 NA TRBJ2-3
CASSLQRYYEQYF TRBV11-1 NA TRBJ2-7
CSVLDLAGTYNEQFF TRBV29-1 NA TRBJ2-1
CASSGSAGSGAEAFF TRBV28 NA TRBJ1-1
CASSQRRTGGIDTQYF TRBV21-1 NA TRBJ2-3
CASSPAWSAKNIQYF TRBV3-1/TRBV3-2 NA TRBJ2-4
CASGGGRAYEQYF TRBV6-6 TRBD2 TRBJ2-7
CASSWQWSRGSTDTQYF TRBV5-1 NA TRBJ2-3
CASSPRTSGGEQFF TRBV28 TRBD2 TRBJ2-1
CASSPNRGSQETQYF TRBV5-1 TRBD1 TRBJ2-5
CASSEQGTVGGELFF TRBV6-1 TRBD1 TRBJ2-2
CASSLFHPSVGNEQFF TRBV5-1 NA TRBJ2-1
CASSLGPTRERPQHF TRBV11-2 NA TRBJ1-5
CASSLFRGGDYGYTF TRBV7-2 NA TRBJ1-2
CASSLGFRGSGYTF TRBV5-6 NA TRBJ1-2
CASSPSGQGRDGEKLFF TRBV28 TRBD1 TRBJ1-4
CASSFQGGPTYEQYF TRBV28 NA TRBJ2-7
CASSTGSYEQYF TRBV28 NA TRBJ2-7
CASSDNAGLAASEQYF TRBV6-1 TRBD2 TRBJ2-7
CASSRRKTSQETQYF TRBV3-1/TRBV3-2 NA TRBJ2-5
CASSLGGNLPSNTEAFF TRBV28 NA TRBJ1-1